The 29 T cell receptor beta chains reported below all come from one sample, sequenced in a study of blood T cell repertoires in COVID-19. Profiling relied on immunoSEQ multiplex PCR, and the TCRdb table lists in-frame clones only, not all of them. The table has over 200,000 clones, roughly 76% seen once. Material: peripheral blood. Receptor source: a human donor in a cohort sampled during active COVID-19.

This sequence joins TRBV18 and TRBJ2-1; unclear D gene. Germline V CDR1 and CDR2: KGHSH, LQKENI. The length of the CDR3 is 16 residues. Trimming removed 2 bases at V and 0 bases at J, with 11 bases between. CDR3 DNA: TGTGCCAGCTCACCATTTACGGCTAGCTCCTACAATGAGCAGTTCTTC. Its translation: CASSPFTASSYNEQFF.

The chain recombines TRBV9 with TRBJ2-7; 8 nucleotides agree with TRBD1. The CDR3 spans 14 residues. J lost 6 bases, V lost 4 bases, and 9 bases had no gene match. Germline V gene sequence: CDR1 SGDLS, CDR2 YYNGEE. The CDR3 sequence: CASSSRAGGGEQYF. The CDR3, as DNA: TGTGCCAGCAGCTCCCGGGCAGGGGGCGGCGAGCAGTACTTC.

V is TRBV2 and J is TRBJ2-7, with 7 bases matching TRBD1. The germline V gene encodes CDR1 SNHLY and CDR2 FYNNEI. The junction had 7 bases not matched to a gene; V was cut back by 6 bases and J by 5 bases. This CDR3 is 13 amino acids long. Written as DNA, the CDR3 is TGTGCCAGCAGCGTACAGGGGACCCACGAGCAGTACTTC. Amino acid sequence: CASSVQGTHEQYF.

This chain links TRBV6-5 with TRBJ2-7; 8 positions match TRBD1. CDR1 is MNHEY, CDR2 SVGAGI, per germline. Losses at the gene ends were 11 bases for V and 6 bases for J; bases not matched to a gene: 12. The CDR3 consists of 13 residues. This chain's CDR3 is CAAAGTGSSEQYF. CDR3 DNA sequence: TGTGCCGCTGCCGGGACAGGATCTTCCGAGCAGTACTTC.

The chain links TRBV18 to TRBJ2-1; the match to TRBD2 covers 12 bases. This CDR3 has 16 residues. The V gene's germline CDR1 is KGHSH and CDR2 LQKENI. V gave up 1 base and J gave up 7 bases; unmatched junction bases: 5. The CDR3, as DNA: TGTGCCAGCTCACCACGGACTAGCGGGATGGGGAATGAGCAGTTCTTC. This codes for CASSPRTSGMGNEQFF.

This clone has only a few counts. This chain links TRBV4-3 with TRBJ2-7, with TRBD1 identical over 12 bases. Trimming took 0 bases from V and 10 from J; bases not matched to a gene: 7. Per the germline V gene, CDR1 is LGHNA and CDR2 is YSLEER. CDR3 size: 15 residues. The CDR3 is CASSQDRGTGGGQYF. The DNA for the CDR3 is TGCGCCAGCAGCCAAGATCGGGGGACAGGGGGCGGTCAGTACTTC.

V is TRBV7-8 and J is TRBJ2-2, with TRBD2 as a possible D gene (7 bases). This CDR3 region has 18 residues. Germline V gene lookup returns CDR1 SGHVS and CDR2 FQNEAQ. V was trimmed by 4 bases and J by 5 bases, leaving 23 bases between them. The CDR3 here is CASSSPVGGGRVTGELFF. Here the CDR3 DNA reads TGTGCCAGCAGCTCCCCCGTCGGGGGCGGGAGAGTAACCGGGGAGCTGTTTTTT.

J is TRBJ2-5 and V is TRBV5-4, with 10 bases matching TRBD2. J gave up 5 bases and V 0 bases, and 10 bases lay outside the gene matches. The CDR3 consists of 17 residues. Germline lookup yields CDR1 SGHNT and CDR2 YYREEE (reference sequence). CDR3 DNA: TGTGCCAGCAGCTTGGGCGGAGCGGGAGGGCCAAGGGAGACCCAGTACTTC. This codes for CASSLGGAGGPRETQYF.

J is TRBJ2-2 and V is TRBV19, with D possibly matching TRBD1 (5 bases). In germline, CDR1 is LNHDA, CDR2 SQIVND (reference sequence). The germline V and J ends were trimmed by 8 bases and 6 bases, with 19 bases remaining between them. This CDR3 region has 15 residues. CDR3 coding DNA: TGTGCCAGTTCAACGCCCCGGGCAGGGCCCGGGGAGCTGTTTTTT. It translates to CASSTPRAGPGELFF.

This clone was seen just once. The rearrangement uses TRBV2 and TRBJ1-1, with 9 positions matching TRBD1. V lost 4 bases to trimming and J lost 3 bases; unmatched junction nucleotides: 6. The CDR3 spans 15 residues. From germline, CDR1 is SNHLY and CDR2 FYNNEI. The CDR3: CASSANRGLYTEAFF. For the CDR3, the DNA is TGTGCCAGCAGTGCCAACAGGGGGCTGTACACTGAAGCTTTCTTT.

As DNA, the CDR3 is TGTGCCAGCAGTTACCAGGGAACCTATGGCTACACCTTC. Its protein is CASSYQGTYGYTF. The gene calls are TRBV6-2 or TRBV6-3 and TRBJ1-2; D is possibly TRBD1 (5 bases). Germline V gives CDR1 MNHEY, CDR2 SVGEGT. V lost 2 bases, J lost 4 bases, and 8 bases lay in between. The CDR3 has 13 residues.

V and J are TRBV7-9 and TRBJ1-4; the D gene is possibly TRBD1 (6 bases). Germline V gives CDR1 SEHNR, CDR2 FQNEAQ (reference sequence). The CDR3 is made up of 16 amino acids. V lost 1 base, J lost 8 bases, and 17 bases lay in between. The CDR3, as DNA: TGTGCCAGCAGCTTAGAGGTACAGGGCCGACGCGAAAAACTGTTTTTT. It translates to CASSLEVQGRREKLFF.

V and J are TRBV5-1 and TRBJ1-5, with D possibly matching TRBD1 (5 bases). The V end lost 2 bases, the J end lost 5 bases, and 14 bases lay between the germline ends. The CDR3 runs 15 residues. Germline lookup yields CDR1 SGHRS and CDR2 YFSETQ. CDR3 region: CASSFTGSSDQPQHF. Here the CDR3 DNA reads TGCGCCAGCAGCTTTACAGGCAGTTCGGATCAGCCCCAGCATTTT.

Here the CDR3 reads CASSPTGTGVNYGYTF. The CDR3 nucleotides read TGTGCCAGCAGCCCCACCGGGACAGGGGTTAACTATGGCTACACCTTC. The chain joins TRBV7-3 to TRBJ1-2; TRBD1 matches at 10 bases. CDR3 length: 16 residues. Germline trimming cut 5 bases from V and 1 base from J; bases unmatched to any gene: 7. The germline V gene encodes CDR1 SGHTA and CDR2 FQGTGA.

V and J are TRBV3-1 (or the pseudogene TRBV3-2) and TRBJ1-2; no clear D. Trimming left V 0 bases short and J 4 bases short, with 15 bases between. The CDR3 has 16 residues. Germline CDR1 and CDR2: LGHDT and YNNKEL (reference sequence). The CDR3 DNA is TGTGCCAGCAGCCAAGATTTAACACACCCAGGCTATGGCTACACCTTC. Translation gives CASSQDLTHPGYGYTF.

The chain carries TRBV19 and TRBJ2-5; no clear D gene. Germline CDR1 is LNHDA and CDR2 is SQIVND (reference sequence). V was trimmed by 7 bases and J by 6 bases, leaving 15 bases between them. This CDR3 spans 13 amino acids. The DNA of the CDR3 is TGTGCCAGTACGACTTATGGTGAGAAGACCCAGTACTTC. Its translation is CASTTYGEKTQYF. Supplemented by reference TRBV19 and TRBJ2-5, the full variable domain reads DGGITQSPKYLFRKEGQNVTLSCEQNLNHDAMYWYRQDPGQGLRLIYYSQIVNDFQKGDIAEGYSVSREKKESFPLTVTSAQKNPTAFYLCASTTYGEKTQYFGPGTRLLVL.

The chain employs TRBV7-2 and TRBJ1-4; TRBD1 might be the D (5 bases). Germline V lookup: CDR1 SGHTA, CDR2 FQGNSA. The CDR3 spans 15 residues. Trimming took 3 bases from V and 8 from J, leaving 16 bases between them. In DNA form, the CDR3 reads TGTGCCAGCAGCTTCCTGGGGGGATTGGGGGAAAAACTGTTTTTT. Its translation is CASSFLGGLGEKLFF.

The rearrangement joins TRBV5-6 to TRBJ1-4; 9 bases map to TRBD1. V lost 3 bases and J lost 8; bases outside the gene matches: 8. CDR3 length: 15 residues. The germline CDR1 and CDR2 sequences are SGHDT and YYEEEE. CDR3 nucleotide sequence: TGTGCCAGCAGCTCACTTGGACAGGGGAGAGAAAAACTGTTTTTT. The encoded protein is CASSSLGQGREKLFF.

Notes on this clone: This likely came from a read error, as a far larger clone is one base away. The V gene is TRBV12-3 or TRBV12-4, the J gene TRBJ2-7; the D gene is possibly TRBD1 (6 bases). The CDR3 is 12 amino acids. V gave up 6 bases and J gave up 3 bases, with 9 bases separating them. This CDR3 is CASSLDSYEQYF. In DNA form, the CDR3 reads TGTGCCAGCAGCTTGGACAGCTACGAGCAGTACTTC.

The chain is built from TRBV30 and TRBJ2-7; 10 bases map to TRBD1. The CDR3 runs 14 residues. Germline values: CDR1 GTSNPN, CDR2 SVGIG (reference sequence). V dropped 4 bases and J dropped 7; count of bases not matched to a gene: 10. Written as DNA, the CDR3 is TGTGCCTGGAATCGGGACAGGGGAAAGGGTGAGCAGTACTTC. This gives the protein CAWNRDRGKGEQYF.

The V and J genes are TRBV3-1 (or the pseudogene TRBV3-2) and TRBJ1-5; 8 bases are shared with TRBD1. With 4 bases clipped from V and 2 bases from J, the junction kept 4 bases outside the gene matches. Germline V gene sequence: CDR1 LGHDT, CDR2 YNNKEL (reference sequence). This CDR3 comprises 15 residues. This CDR3 reads CASSRSTGGNQPQHF. The CDR3 DNA sequence: TGTGCCAGCAGCCGATCGACAGGGGGCAATCAGCCCCAGCATTTT.

This chain uses TRBV9 with TRBJ2-5; TRBD2 is a possible D gene (6 bases). The germline CDR1 and CDR2 sequences are SGDLS and YYNGEE. The CDR3 has 17 residues. The V end was cut by 0 bases, the J end by 2 bases, with 17 bases between. CDR3 region: CASSVEEVAVEQETQYF. The CDR3 nucleotides are TGTGCCAGCAGCGTAGAGGAGGTAGCGGTGGAGCAAGAGACCCAGTACTTC.

This rearrangement joins TRBV28 to TRBJ2-7; TRBD2 matches at 7 bases. Germline lookup yields CDR1 MDHEN and CDR2 SYDVKM. CDR3 length: 13 residues. The ends lost 3 bases at V and 5 bases at J; junction bases unmatched: 4. CDR3 DNA: TGTGCCAGCAGTTTCGTTGGGAGGGACGAGCAGTACTTC. It codes for CASSFVGRDEQYF.

Notes on this clone: The same CDR3 is also encoded by other DNA sequences in this sample. The J gene is TRBJ2-7, the V gene TRBV9, with TRBD1 matching over 8 bases. Unmatched junction bases numbered 5, after V lost 3 bases and J lost 3 bases. This CDR3 has 14 amino acids. Germline CDR1 SGDLS, CDR2 YYNGEE. The CDR3 protein is CASSAGTGGYEQYF. DNA of the CDR3: TGTGCCAGCAGCGCGGGCACAGGGGGCTACGAGCAGTACTTC.

This sequence joins TRBV4-1 and TRBJ1-2; perhaps TRBD1 as D (6 bases). The CDR3 extends over 14 amino acids. V was clipped by 0 bases and J by 4 bases, with 9 bases between them. Germline CDR1 reads MGHRA; CDR2 reads YSYEKL. For the CDR3, the DNA is TGCGCCAGCAGCCAAGAGGGGGCGGGCTATGGCTACACCTTC. Its protein is CASSQEGAGYGYTF.

The chain combines TRBV9 with TRBJ1-2, with D uncertain. The germline gives CDR1 SGDLS, CDR2 YYNGEE. The CDR3 is 16 residues long. The germline V and J ends were trimmed by 0 bases and 3 bases, with 15 bases remaining between them. The CDR3 is CASSVDGGTPYYGYTF. The CDR3 bases are TGTGCCAGCAGCGTAGACGGAGGAACCCCCTACTATGGCTACACCTTC.

The table lists this clone with a count of one. The rearrangement links TRBV24-1 to TRBJ2-1; 7 positions match TRBD2. This CDR3 has 15 amino acids. Germline trimming cut 5 bases from V and 7 bases from J; bases unmatched to any gene: 10. CDR1 and CDR2 from the germline V gene are KGHDR and SFDVKD. The CDR3 coding sequence is TGTGCCACCAGTGGGGGGAGGGGCGCGGAAAATGAGCAGTTCTTC. Its protein product is CATSGGRGAENEQFF.

This rearrangement joins TRBV29-1 to TRBJ2-1, with a tentative D call TRBD2 (5 bases). Germline CDR1 is SQVTM and CDR2 is ANQGSEA. V was cut by 3 bases and J by 6 bases, with 9 bases left in between. CDR3 length: 12 amino acids. CDR3 sequence reads: CSVDLLGNEQFF. CDR3 bases: TGCAGCGTTGATTTACTAGGCAATGAGCAGTTCTTC.

The chain combines TRBV6-6 with TRBJ2-1, with 7 bases lining up with TRBD2. CDR3 length equals 15 residues. V trimming: 6 bases; J trimming: 2 bases; junction bases outside the gene matches: 7. Germline CDR1 reads MNHNY; CDR2 reads SVGAGI (reference sequence). The CDR3 reads CASSPPRGTYNEQFF. The CDR3 nucleotides read TGTGCCAGCAGCCCGCCGCGGGGGACCTACAATGAGCAGTTCTTC.